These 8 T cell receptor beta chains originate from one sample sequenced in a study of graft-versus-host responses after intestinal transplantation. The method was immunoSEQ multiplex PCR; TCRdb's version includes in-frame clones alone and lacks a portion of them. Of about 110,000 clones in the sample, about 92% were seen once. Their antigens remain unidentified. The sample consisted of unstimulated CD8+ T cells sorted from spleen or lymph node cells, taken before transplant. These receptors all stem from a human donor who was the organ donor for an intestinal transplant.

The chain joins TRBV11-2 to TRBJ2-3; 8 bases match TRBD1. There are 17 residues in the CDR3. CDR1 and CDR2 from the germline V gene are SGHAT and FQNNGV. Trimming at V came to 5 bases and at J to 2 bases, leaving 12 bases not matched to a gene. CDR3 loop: CASSTRTPGQATDTQYF. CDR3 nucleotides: TGTGCCAGCAGCACAAGGACCCCGGGACAGGCCACAGATACGCAGTATTTT.

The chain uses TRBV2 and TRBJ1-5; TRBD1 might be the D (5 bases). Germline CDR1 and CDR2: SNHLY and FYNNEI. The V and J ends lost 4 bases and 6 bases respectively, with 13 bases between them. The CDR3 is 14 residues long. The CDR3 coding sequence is TGTGCCAGCAGTGTCTGGGACCCCACTCAGCCCCAGCATTTT. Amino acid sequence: CASSVWDPTQPQHF.

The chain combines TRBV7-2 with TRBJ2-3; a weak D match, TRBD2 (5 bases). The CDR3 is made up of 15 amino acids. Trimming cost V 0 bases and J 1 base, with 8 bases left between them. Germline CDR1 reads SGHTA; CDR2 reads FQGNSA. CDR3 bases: TGTGCCAGCAGCTTAGCGGGAGTAGGCACAGATACGCAGTATTTT. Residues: CASSLAGVGTDTQYF.

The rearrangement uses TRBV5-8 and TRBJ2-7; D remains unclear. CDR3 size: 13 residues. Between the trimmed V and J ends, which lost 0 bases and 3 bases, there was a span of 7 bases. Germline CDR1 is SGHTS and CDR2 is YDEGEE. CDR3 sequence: CASSLGPIYEQYF. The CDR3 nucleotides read TGTGCCAGCAGCTTGGGCCCGATCTACGAGCAGTACTTC.

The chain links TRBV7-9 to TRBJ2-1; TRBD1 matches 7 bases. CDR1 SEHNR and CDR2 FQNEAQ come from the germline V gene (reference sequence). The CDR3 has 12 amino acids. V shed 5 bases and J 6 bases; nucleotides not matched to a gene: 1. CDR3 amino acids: CASSGDSNEQFF. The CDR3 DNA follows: TGTGCCAGCAGCGGGGACAGCAATGAGCAGTTCTTC.

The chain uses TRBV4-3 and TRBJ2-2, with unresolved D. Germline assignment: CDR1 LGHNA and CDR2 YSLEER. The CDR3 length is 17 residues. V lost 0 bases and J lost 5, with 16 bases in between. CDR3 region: CASSQESALMGTGELFF. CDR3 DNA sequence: TGCGCCAGCAGCCAAGAAAGTGCCTTAATGGGGACCGGGGAGCTGTTTTTT.

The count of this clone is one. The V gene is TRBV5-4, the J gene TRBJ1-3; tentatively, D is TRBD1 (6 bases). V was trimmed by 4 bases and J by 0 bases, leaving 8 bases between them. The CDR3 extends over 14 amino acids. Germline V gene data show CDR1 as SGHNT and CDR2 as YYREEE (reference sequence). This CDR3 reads CASSPDSSGNTIYF. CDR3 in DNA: TGTGCCAGCAGCCCGGACAGCTCTGGAAACACCATATATTTT.

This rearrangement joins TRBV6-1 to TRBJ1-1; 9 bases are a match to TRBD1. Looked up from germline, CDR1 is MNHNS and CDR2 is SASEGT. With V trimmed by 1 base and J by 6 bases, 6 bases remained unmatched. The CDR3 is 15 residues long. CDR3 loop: CASSEEWDRASEAFF. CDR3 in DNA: TGTGCCAGCAGTGAAGAATGGGACAGGGCTTCTGAAGCTTTCTTT.